This TCR beta chain was sequenced for a study of EBV T-cell therapy then PD-1 blockade in nasopharyngeal carcinoma. The method was immunoSEQ multiplex PCR; TCRdb's version includes in-frame clones alone and lacks a portion of them. The sample consists of about 20,000 clones, 80% to 90% of them appearing once. CDR3 length: 14 amino acids. CDR1 is LGHNA, CDR2 YSLEER, per germline. V lost 0 bases, J lost 4 bases, and 7 bases lay in between. Time point reported: 266 days after commencement of treatment, after nivolumab therapy. Treatment indicated: AdE1-LMPpoly-expanded autologous EBV-specific T-cell therapy followed by anti-PD-1 nivolumab. This clone has only one observation. Its matching antigen is unknown.

Material: CD8+ T cells from blood, obtained at roughly day 250 from a patient whose treatment included autologous EBV-specific T cells and nivolumab. The rearrangement joins TRBV4-3 to TRBJ2-1, with D unresolved. The receptor was isolated from a man aged 40-49 years with nasopharyngeal carcinoma. In nucleotides, the CDR3 is TGCGCCAGCAGCCAAGATGAGGCATACAATGAGCAGTTCTTC. Its translation: CASSQDEAYNEQFF.